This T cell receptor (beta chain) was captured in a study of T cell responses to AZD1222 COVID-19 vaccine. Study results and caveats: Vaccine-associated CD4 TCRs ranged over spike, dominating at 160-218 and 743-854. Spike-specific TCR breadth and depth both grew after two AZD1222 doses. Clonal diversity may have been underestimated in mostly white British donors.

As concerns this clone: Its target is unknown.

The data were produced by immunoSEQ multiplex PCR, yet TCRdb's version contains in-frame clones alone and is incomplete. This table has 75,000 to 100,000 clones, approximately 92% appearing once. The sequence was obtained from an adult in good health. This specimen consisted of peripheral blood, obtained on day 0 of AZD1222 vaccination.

CDR3 protein: CASSLGPGVGKNIQYF. The CDR3 bases are TGTGCCAGCAGCTTGGGGCCGGGGGTCGGCAAAAACATTCAGTACTTC. V usage is TRBV5-6 and J usage is TRBJ2-4; D might be TRBD2 (6 bases). The CDR3 has 16 residues. CDR1 SGHDT and CDR2 YYEEEE come from the germline V gene. The V gene lost 0 bases and the J gene lost 3 bases, with 13 bases spanning the gap.